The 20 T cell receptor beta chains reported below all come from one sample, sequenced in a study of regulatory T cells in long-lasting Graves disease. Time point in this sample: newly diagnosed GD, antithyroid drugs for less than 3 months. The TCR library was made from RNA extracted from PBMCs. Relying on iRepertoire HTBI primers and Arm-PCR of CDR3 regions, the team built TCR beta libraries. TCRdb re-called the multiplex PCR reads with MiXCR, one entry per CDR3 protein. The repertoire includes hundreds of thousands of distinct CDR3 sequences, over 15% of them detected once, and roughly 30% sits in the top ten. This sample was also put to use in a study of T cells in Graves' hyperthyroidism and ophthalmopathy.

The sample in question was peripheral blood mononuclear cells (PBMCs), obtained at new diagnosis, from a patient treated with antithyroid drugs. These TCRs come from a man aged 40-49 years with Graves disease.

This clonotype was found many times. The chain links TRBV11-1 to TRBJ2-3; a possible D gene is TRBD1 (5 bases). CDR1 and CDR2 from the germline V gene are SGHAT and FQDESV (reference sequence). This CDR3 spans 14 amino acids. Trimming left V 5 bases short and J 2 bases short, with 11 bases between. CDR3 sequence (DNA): TGTGCCAGCAGCCGCAGGGCCGCCACAGATACGCAGTATTTT. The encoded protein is CASSRRAATDTQYF.

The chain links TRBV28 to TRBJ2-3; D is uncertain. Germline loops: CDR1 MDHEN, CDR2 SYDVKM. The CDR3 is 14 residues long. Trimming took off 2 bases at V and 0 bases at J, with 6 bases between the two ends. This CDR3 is CASSLKQSTDTQYF. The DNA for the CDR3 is TGTGCCAGCAGTTTAAAACAAAGCACAGATACGCAGTATTTT.

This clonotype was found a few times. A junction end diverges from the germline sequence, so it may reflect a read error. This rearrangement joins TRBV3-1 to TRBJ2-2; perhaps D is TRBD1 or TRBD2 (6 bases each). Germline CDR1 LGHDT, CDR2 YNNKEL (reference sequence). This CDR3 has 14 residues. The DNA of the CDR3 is TGCGCCAGCAGCCAAGTAGGGGGGACCGGGGAGCTGTTTTTT. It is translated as CASSQVGGTGELFF.

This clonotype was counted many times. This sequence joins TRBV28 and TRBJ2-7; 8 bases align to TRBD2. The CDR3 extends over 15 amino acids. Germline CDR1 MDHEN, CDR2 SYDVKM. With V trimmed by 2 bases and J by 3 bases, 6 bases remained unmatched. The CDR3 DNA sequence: TGTGCCAGCAGTTTAATCCCTAGCGGGTTCTACGAGCAGTACTTC. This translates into CASSLIPSGFYEQYF.

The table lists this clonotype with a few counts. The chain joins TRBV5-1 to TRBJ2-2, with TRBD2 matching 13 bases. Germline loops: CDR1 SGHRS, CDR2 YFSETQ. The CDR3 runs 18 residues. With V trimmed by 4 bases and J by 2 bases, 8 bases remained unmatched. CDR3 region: CASSLRTSGGPNTGELFF. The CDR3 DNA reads TGCGCCAGCAGCCTCCGGACTAGCGGGGGCCCAAACACCGGGGAGCTGTTTTTT.

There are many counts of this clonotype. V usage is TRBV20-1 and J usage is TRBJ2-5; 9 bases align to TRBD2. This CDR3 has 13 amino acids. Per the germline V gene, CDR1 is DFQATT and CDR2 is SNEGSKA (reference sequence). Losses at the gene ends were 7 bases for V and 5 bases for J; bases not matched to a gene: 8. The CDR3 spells CSEIDSGGETQYF. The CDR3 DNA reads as TGCAGTGAGATTGACAGCGGGGGGGAGACCCAGTACTTC.

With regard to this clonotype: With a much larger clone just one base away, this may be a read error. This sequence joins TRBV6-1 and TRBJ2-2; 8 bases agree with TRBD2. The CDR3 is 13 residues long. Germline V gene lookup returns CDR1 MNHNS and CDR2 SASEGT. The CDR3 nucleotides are TGTGCCACTGGGACTAGGAACACCGGGGGGCTGTTTTTT. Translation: CATGTRNTGGLFF.

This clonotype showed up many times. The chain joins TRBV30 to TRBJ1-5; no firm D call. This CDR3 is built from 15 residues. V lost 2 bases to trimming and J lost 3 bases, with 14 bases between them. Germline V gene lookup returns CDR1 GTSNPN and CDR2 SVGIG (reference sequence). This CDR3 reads CAWSRRPGPNQPQHF. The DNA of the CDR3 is TGTGCCTGGAGTCGGAGGCCCGGCCCCAATCAGCCCCAGCATTTT. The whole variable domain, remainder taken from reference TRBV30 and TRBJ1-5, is SQTIHQWPATLVQPVGSPLSLECTVEGTSNPNLYWYRQAAGRGLQLLFYSVGIGQISSEVPQNLSASRPQDRQFILSSKKLLLSDSGFYLCAWSRRPGPNQPQHFGDGTRLSIL.

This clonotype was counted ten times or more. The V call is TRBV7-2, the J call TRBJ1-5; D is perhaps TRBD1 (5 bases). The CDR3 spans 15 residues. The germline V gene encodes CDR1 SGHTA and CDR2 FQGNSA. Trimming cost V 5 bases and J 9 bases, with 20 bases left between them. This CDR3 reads CASSARGGVDLPQHF. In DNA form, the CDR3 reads TGTGCCAGCAGCGCTCGGGGGGGGGTAGATCTGCCCCAGCATTTT.

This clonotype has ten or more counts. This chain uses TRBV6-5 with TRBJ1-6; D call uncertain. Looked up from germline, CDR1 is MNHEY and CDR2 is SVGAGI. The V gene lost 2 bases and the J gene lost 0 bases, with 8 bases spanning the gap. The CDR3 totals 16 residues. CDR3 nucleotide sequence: TGTGCCAGCAGTTACCAGCGGAGCTCCTATAATTCACCCCTCCACTTT. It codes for CASSYQRSSYNSPLHF.

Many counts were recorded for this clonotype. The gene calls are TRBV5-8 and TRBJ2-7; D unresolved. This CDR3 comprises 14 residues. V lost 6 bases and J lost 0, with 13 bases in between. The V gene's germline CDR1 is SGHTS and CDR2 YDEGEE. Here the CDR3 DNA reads TGTGCCAGCACCAAAAGGATTACCTCCTACGAGCAGTACTTC. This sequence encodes CASTKRITSYEQYF.

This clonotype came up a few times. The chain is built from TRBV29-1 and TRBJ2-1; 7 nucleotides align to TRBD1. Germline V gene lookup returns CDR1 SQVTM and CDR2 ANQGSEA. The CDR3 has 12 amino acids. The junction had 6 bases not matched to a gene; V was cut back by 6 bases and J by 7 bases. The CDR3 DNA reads TGCAGCGTCCCACAGGGGAATAATGAGCAGTTCTTC. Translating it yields CSVPQGNNEQFF.

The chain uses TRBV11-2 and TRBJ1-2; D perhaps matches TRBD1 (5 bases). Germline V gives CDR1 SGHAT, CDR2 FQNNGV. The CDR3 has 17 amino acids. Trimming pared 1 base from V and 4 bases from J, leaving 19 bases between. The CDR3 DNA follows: TGTGCCAGCAGCTTAGCACCCGGGATCAAAAGGGGCTATGGCTACACCTTC. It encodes CASSLAPGIKRGYGYTF. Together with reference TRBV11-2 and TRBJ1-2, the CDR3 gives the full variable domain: EAGVAQSPRYKIIEKRQSVAFWCNPISGHATLYWYQQILGQGPKLLIQFQNNGVVDDSQLPKDRFSAERLKGVDSTLKIQPAKLEDSAVYLCASSLAPGIKRGYGYTFGSGTRLTVV.

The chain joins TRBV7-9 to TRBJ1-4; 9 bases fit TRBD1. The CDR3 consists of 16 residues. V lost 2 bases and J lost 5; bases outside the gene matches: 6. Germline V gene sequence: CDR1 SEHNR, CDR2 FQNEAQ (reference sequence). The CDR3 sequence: CASSLMPDRGNEKLFF. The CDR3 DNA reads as TGTGCCAGCAGCTTAATGCCGGACAGGGGCAATGAAAAACTGTTTTTT.

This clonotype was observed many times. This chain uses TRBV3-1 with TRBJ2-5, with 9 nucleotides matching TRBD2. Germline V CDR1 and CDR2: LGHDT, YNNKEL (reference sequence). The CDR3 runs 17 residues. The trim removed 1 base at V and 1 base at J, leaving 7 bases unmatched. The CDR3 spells CASSQVRPSGAQETQYF. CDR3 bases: TGTGCCAGCAGCCAAGTCAGGCCTAGCGGGGCCCAAGAGACCCAGTACTTC.

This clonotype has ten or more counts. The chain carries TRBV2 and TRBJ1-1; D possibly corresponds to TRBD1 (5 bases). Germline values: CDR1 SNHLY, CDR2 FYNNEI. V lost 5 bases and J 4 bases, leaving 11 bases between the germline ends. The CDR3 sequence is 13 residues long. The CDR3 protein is CASSNTQGTEAFF. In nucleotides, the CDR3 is TGTGCCAGCAGTAATACCCAGGGCACTGAAGCTTTCTTT.

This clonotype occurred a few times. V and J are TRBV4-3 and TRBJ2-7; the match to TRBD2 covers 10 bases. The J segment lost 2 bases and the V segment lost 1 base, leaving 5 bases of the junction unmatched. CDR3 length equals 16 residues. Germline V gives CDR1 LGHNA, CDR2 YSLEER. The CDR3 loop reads CASSQVVAGGTYEQYF. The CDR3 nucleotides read TGCGCCAGCAGCCAAGTAGTAGCGGGGGGTACCTACGAGCAGTACTTC.

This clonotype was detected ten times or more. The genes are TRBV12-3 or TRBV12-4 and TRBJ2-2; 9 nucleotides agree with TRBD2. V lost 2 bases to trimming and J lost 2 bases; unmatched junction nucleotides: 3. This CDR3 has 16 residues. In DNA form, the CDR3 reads TGTGCCAGCAGTTTAAGGCGGGGGGGAAACACCGGGGAGCTGTTTTTT. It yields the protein CASSLRRGGNTGELFF.

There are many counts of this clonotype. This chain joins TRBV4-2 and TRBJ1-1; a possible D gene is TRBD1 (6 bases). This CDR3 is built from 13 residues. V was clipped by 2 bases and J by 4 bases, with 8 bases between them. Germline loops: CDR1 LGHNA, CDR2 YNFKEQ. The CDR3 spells CASSQKQGTEAFF. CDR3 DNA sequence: TGTGCCAGCAGCCAAAAACAGGGCACTGAAGCTTTCTTT.

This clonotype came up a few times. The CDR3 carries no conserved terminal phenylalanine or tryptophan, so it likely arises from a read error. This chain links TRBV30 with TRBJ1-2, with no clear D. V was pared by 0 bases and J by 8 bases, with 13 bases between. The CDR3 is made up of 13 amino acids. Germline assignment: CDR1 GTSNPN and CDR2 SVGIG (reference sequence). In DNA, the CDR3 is TGTGCCTGGAGTGTACACAGCGCGGGCGGCTACACCTCC. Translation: CAWSVHSAGGYTS.